The 18 T cell receptor beta chains reported below all come from one sample, sequenced in a study of blood T cell repertoires in COVID-19. Measured with immunoSEQ multiplex PCR; TCRdb has only the in-frame clones, and not every one. The sample comprises about 130,000 clones, about four fifths of which are singletons, and roughly 9% rests with the top ten. The sample comprised peripheral blood. The origin of the receptors is a man between 40 and 49 years old with active or convalescent COVID-19.

The chain carries TRBV4-1 and TRBJ2-7; a possible D gene is TRBD1 (6 bases). The germline V gene encodes CDR1 MGHRA and CDR2 YSYEKL. The CDR3 is made up of 15 amino acids. Deletions cut 0 bases from V and 7 bases from J, with 16 bases between. CDR3 residues: CASSQDFGLTGEQYF. CDR3 nucleotide sequence: TGCGCCAGCAGCCAAGATTTTGGTCTTACAGGGGAGCAGTACTTC.

The chain couples TRBV5-1 to TRBJ2-7, with D uncertain. With 0 bases removed from V and 0 bases from J, the gap between germline ends came to 13 bases. Germline CDR1 SGHRS, CDR2 YFSETQ. The CDR3 consists of 16 residues. DNA for the CDR3: TGCGCCAGCAGCTTGGATCCGGTGCGATTCTCCTACGAGCAGTACTTC. Protein product: CASSLDPVRFSYEQYF.

The chain combines TRBV6-2 or TRBV6-3 with TRBJ1-2, with D perhaps matching TRBD1 (5 bases). The V end was cut by 6 bases, the J end by 0 bases, with 14 bases between. The CDR3 runs to 15 residues. Germline CDR1 MNHEY, CDR2 SVGEGT. The DNA of the CDR3 is TGTGCCAGCAGCGACCCAGGGCTATCTAACTATGGCTACACCTTC. Protein: CASSDPGLSNYGYTF.

J is TRBJ1-1 and V is TRBV18, with 9 nucleotides matching TRBD1. There are 13 residues in the CDR3. Trimming removed 5 bases from V and 6 bases from J; junction bases left unmatched: 4. The germline gives CDR1 KGHSH, CDR2 LQKENI. CDR3 in amino acids: CASSADRGAEAFF. The CDR3 DNA reads as TGTGCCAGCTCAGCAGACAGGGGGGCTGAAGCTTTCTTT.

The chain employs TRBV29-1 and TRBJ1-4; 7 bases are shared with TRBD1. Germline trimming cut 7 bases from V and 8 bases from J; bases unmatched to any gene: 10. This CDR3 contains 13 residues. CDR1 is SQVTM, CDR2 ANQGSEA, per germline. The CDR3 loop is CSGAQGNGEKLFF. CDR3 coding DNA: TGCAGCGGCGCACAGGGGAATGGGGAAAAACTGTTTTTT.

The chain recombines TRBV3-1 (or the pseudogene TRBV3-2) with TRBJ1-1, with a weak D call TRBD1 (6 bases). V dropped 2 bases and J dropped 4 bases, with 11 bases sitting between them. The CDR3 is 14 residues long. Germline V lookup: CDR1 LGHDT, CDR2 YNNKEL (reference sequence). The CDR3 nucleotides are TGTGCCAGCAGCCAAACAGGGTTGGGCACTGAAGCTTTCTTT. This encodes CASSQTGLGTEAFF.

This clone was seen more than once but under ten times. The chain recombines TRBV6-2 or TRBV6-3 with TRBJ1-2, with D possibly being TRBD1 (5 bases). Trimming stripped 0 bases from V and 0 bases from J, with 8 bases between. The CDR3 runs to 15 residues. Germline CDR1 MNHEY, CDR2 SVGEGT. CDR3 coding DNA: TGTGCCAGCAGTTACTCGGGCAGGGCTAACTATGGCTACACCTTC. It is translated as CASSYSGRANYGYTF.

This rearrangement joins TRBV10-3 to TRBJ1-6; a weak D match, TRBD1 (5 bases). Trimming removed 4 bases from V and 8 bases from J, with 9 bases in between. Germline values: CDR1 ENHRY, CDR2 SYGVKD. CDR3 length: 13 residues. The DNA for the CDR3 is TGTGCCATCAGTGCGGAAGGGGATTCACCCCTCCACTTT. Protein product: CAISAEGDSPLHF.

The V and J genes are TRBV5-4 and TRBJ1-4; possible D gene TRBD1, 6 bases. The CDR3 consists of 14 residues. CDR1 and CDR2 from the germline V gene are SGHNT and YYREEE (reference sequence). Deletions cut 3 bases from V and 8 bases from J, with 14 bases between. Here the CDR3 DNA reads TGTGCCAGCAGCTCCCAACAGGGCCAAGAAAAACTGTTTTTT. Its translation is CASSSQQGQEKLFF. Combining the CDR3 with reference TRBV5-4 and TRBJ1-4 gives the whole variable domain ETGVTQSPTHLIKTRGQQVTLRCSSQSGHNTVSWYQQALGQGPQFIFQYYREEENGRGNFPPRFSGLQFPNYSSELNVNALELDDSALYLCASSSQQGQEKLFFGSGTQLSVL.

This chain joins TRBV29-1 and TRBJ2-7; 9 nucleotides align to TRBD1. This CDR3 has 11 amino acids. V was clipped by 6 bases and J by 6 bases; unmatched bases: 3. Germline CDR1 reads SQVTM; CDR2 reads ANQGSEA. The CDR3 is CSVGTGREQYF. The CDR3 bases are TGCAGCGTAGGGACAGGGCGCGAGCAGTACTTC.

V usage is TRBV27 and J usage is TRBJ2-7; perhaps TRBD1 as D (5 bases). The CDR3 totals 14 residues. V lost 3 bases and J 4 bases, leaving 13 bases between the germline ends. Germline V gene data show CDR1 as MNHEY and CDR2 as SMNVEV (reference sequence). This chain's CDR3 is CASSFVGETYEQYF. Written as DNA, the CDR3 is TGTGCCAGCAGTTTTGTAGGGGAAACATACGAGCAGTACTTC.

This clone is medium-sized by share. This chain joins TRBV19 and TRBJ2-3; no clear D. The CDR3 is made up of 15 amino acids. Per the germline V gene, CDR1 is LNHDA and CDR2 is SQIVND (reference sequence). Trimming took off 0 bases at V and 6 bases at J, with 13 bases between the two ends. CDR3 residues: CASSIEASRMDTQYF. The CDR3, as DNA: TGTGCCAGTAGTATAGAAGCCTCACGAATGGATACGCAGTATTTT.

The chain employs TRBV7-2 and TRBJ2-7, with TRBD1 as a possible D gene (6 bases). Per the germline V gene, CDR1 is SGHTA and CDR2 is FQGNSA. The ends were cut back, 6 bases at V and 6 bases at J, with 15 bases in the middle. This CDR3 contains 13 residues. CDR3 bases: TGTGCCAGCAGATCCCGGGACAACGGCGAGCAGTACTTC. Translated: CASRSRDNGEQYF.

This clone was detected only once. V gene TRBV3-1 (or the pseudogene TRBV3-2) combines with J gene TRBJ1-5, with 8 bases identical to TRBD1. V lost 2 bases, J lost 2 bases, and 2 bases stayed unmatched. The CDR3 is 15 residues long. The germline gives CDR1 LGHDT, CDR2 YNNKEL (reference sequence). CDR3 residues: CASSQLQGGNQPQHF. The CDR3 DNA is TGTGCCAGCAGCCAATTACAGGGGGGCAATCAGCCCCAGCATTTT.

This rearrangement joins TRBV19 to TRBJ2-7; the match to TRBD1 covers 9 bases. J was trimmed by 5 bases and V by 5 bases; bases with no gene match: 7. The CDR3 is 14 amino acids. CDR1 LNHDA and CDR2 SQIVND come from the germline V gene (reference sequence). This CDR3 reads CASSLGTGIHEQYF. CDR3 coding DNA: TGTGCCAGTAGTTTAGGGACAGGGATCCACGAGCAGTACTTC.

The V call is TRBV18, the J call TRBJ2-5; 9 nucleotides agree with TRBD1. The CDR3 loop spans 15 amino acids. Germline V lookup: CDR1 KGHSH, CDR2 LQKENI. V shed 2 bases, J shed 4 bases, and the junction held 5 bases outside the gene matches. The CDR3 spells CASSPGQGIGETQYF. CDR3 DNA sequence: TGTGCCAGCTCACCAGGACAGGGGATAGGAGAGACCCAGTACTTC.

This clone showed up just a few times. The chain has TRBV3-1 (or the pseudogene TRBV3-2) and TRBJ2-7; TRBD1 agrees at 10 bases. Germline V CDR1 and CDR2: LGHDT, YNNKEL (reference sequence). The CDR3 consists of 16 residues. The ends lost 2 bases at V and 5 bases at J; junction bases unmatched: 9. The CDR3 DNA is TGTGCCAGCAGCCAAAATTTCCGGGACAGGGGTCACGAGCAGTACTTC. As protein: CASSQNFRDRGHEQYF.

The chain carries TRBV5-6 and TRBJ1-4, with 7 bases identical to TRBD1. The V segment lost 7 bases and the J segment 6 bases; nucleotides outside the gene matches: 9. Germline V gene data show CDR1 as SGHDT and CDR2 as YYEEEE. CDR3 length: 14 residues. CDR3 protein: CASHSAGGYEKLFF. As DNA, the CDR3 is TGTGCCAGCCACTCGGCAGGGGGATATGAAAAACTGTTTTTT.